The present T cell receptor beta chain was sequenced within a study of identical twins. Findings and limits, study-wide: Insertions were reduced in abundant cord blood beta clonotypes but not in memory repertoires. The models systematically underestimated how much out-of-frame TCR alpha was shared in monozygotic twins. Because invariant MAIT and iNKT cells could be present, zero-insertion analyses could be partly confounded. Rather than following the same donors, the conclusions depended on cross-sectional statistical analysis.

TCRdb reprocessed the 5' RACE reads via MiXCR and lists one record per CDR3 protein. The table lists 200,000 to 300,000 distinct CDR3 sequences, roughly 7% of them singletons. Trimming left V 5 bases short and J 2 bases short, with 15 bases between. Germline V lookup: CDR1 MDHEN, CDR2 SYDVKM. The CDR3 is 15 residues long. About this clonotype itself: The target antigen is unknown.

The same data also contributed to another study, on yellow fever vaccine responses in identical twins.

The TCR sequence derives from a woman between 18 and 30 years old in good health. Sample: memory (CD45RO+) T cells sorted from blood. The chain is built from TRBV28 and TRBJ1-1; D is unresolved. The CDR3 spells CASSNSLRINTEAFF. In nucleotides, the CDR3 is TGTGCCAGCAGTAACAGCTTGCGGATAAACACTGAAGCTTTCTTT.